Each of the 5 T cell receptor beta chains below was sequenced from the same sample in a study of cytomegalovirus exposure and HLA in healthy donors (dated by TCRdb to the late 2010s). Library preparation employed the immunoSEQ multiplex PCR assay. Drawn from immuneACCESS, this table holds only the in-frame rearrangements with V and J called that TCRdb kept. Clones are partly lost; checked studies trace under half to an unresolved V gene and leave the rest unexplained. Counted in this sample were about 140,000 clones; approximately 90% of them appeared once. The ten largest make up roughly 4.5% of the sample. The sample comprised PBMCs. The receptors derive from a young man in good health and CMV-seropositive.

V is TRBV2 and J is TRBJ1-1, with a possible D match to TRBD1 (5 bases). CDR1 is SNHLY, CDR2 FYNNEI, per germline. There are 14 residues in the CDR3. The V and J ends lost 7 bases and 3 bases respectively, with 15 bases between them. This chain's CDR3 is CASTQAVVHTEAFF. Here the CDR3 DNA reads TGTGCCAGCACACAGGCAGTAGTTCACACTGAAGCTTTCTTT.

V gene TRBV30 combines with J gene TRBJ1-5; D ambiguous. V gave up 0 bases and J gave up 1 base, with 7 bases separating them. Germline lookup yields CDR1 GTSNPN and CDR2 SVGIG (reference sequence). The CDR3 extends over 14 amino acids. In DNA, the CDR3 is TGTGCCTGGAGTGTCGGTGTCAGCAATCAGCCCCAGCATTTT. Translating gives CAWSVGVSNQPQHF.

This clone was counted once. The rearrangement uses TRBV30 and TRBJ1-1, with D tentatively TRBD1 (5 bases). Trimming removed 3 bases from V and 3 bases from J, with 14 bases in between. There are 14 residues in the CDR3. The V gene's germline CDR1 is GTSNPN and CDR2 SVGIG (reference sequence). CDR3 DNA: TGTGCCTGGAGCTATGGGGGGGGGTACACTGAAGCTTTCTTT. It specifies CAWSYGGGYTEAFF.

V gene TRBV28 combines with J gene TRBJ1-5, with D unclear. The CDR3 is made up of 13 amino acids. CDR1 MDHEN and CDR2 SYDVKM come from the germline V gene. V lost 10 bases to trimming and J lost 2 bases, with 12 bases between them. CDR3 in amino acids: CAIQWRGNQPQHF. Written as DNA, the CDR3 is TGTGCCATCCAGTGGAGGGGCAATCAGCCCCAGCATTTT.

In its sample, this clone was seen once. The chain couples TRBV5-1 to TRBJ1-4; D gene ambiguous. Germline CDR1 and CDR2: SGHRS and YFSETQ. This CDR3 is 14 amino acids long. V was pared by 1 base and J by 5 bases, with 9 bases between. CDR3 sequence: CASSLSSGNEKLFF. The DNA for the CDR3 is TGCGCCAGCAGCTTGAGTAGCGGGAATGAAAAACTGTTTTTT.